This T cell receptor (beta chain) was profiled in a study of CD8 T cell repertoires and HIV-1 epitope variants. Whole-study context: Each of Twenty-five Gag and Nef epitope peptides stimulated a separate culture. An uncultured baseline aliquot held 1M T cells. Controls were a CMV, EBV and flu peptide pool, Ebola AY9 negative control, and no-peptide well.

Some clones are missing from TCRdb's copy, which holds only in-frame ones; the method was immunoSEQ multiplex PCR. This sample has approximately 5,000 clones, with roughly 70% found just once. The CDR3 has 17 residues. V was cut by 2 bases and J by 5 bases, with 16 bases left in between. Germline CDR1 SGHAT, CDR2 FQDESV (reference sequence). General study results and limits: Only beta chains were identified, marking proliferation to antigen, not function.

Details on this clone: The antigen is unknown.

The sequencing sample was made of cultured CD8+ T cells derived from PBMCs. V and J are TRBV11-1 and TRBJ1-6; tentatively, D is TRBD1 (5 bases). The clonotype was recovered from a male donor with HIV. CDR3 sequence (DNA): TGTGCCAGCAGCTTAAGTTCAGGGCCGATCAATAATTCACCCCTCCACTTT. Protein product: CASSLSSGPINNSPLHF. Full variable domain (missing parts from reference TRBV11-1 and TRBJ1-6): EAEVAQSPRYKITEKSQAVAFWCDPISGHATLYWYRQILGQGPELLVQFQDESVVDDSQLPKDRFSAERLKGVDSTLKIQPAELGDSAMYLCASSLSSGPINNSPLHFGNGTRLTVT.